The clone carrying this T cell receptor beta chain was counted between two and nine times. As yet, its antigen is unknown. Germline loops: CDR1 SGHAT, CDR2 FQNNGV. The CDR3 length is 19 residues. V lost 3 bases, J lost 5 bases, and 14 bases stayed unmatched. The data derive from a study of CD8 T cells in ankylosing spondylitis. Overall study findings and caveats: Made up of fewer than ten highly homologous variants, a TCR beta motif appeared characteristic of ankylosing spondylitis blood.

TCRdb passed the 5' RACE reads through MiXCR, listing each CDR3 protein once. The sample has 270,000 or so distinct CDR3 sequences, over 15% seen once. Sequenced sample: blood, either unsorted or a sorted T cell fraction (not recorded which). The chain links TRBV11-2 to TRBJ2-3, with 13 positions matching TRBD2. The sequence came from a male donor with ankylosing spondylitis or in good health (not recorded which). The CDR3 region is CASSFPGLAGVEEKDTQYF. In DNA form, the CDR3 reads TGTGCCAGCAGCTTTCCCGGACTAGCGGGAGTAGAGGAAAAAGATACGCAGTATTTT.